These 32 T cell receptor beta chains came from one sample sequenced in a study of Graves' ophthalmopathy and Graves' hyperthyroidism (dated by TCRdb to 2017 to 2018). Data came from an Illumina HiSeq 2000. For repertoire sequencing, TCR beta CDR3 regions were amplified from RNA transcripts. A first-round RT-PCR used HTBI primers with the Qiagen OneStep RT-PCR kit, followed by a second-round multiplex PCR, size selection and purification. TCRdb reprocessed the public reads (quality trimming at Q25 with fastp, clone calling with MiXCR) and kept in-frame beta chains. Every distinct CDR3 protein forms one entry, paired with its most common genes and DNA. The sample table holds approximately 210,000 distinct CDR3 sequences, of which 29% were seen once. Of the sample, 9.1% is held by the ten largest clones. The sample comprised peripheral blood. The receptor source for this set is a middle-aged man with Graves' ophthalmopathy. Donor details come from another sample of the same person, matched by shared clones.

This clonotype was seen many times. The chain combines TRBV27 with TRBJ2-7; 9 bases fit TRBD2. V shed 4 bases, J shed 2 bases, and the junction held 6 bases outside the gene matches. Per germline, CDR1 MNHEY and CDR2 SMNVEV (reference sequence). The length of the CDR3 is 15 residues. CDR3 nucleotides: TGTGCCAGCAGTTCGGGACTAGCTCAAACCTACGAGCAGTACTTC. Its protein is CASSSGLAQTYEQYF.

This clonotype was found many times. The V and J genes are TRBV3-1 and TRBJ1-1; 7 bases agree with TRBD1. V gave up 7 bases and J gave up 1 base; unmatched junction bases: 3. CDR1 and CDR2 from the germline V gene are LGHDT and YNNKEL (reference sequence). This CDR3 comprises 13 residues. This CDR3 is CASINRGNTEAFF. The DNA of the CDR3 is TGTGCCAGCATAAACAGGGGGAACACTGAAGCTTTCTTT.

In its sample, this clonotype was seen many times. CDR3: CASSQDRGSGETQYF. The CDR3 nucleotides read TGCGCCAGCAGCCAAGATCGGGGGAGTGGAGAGACCCAGTACTTC. V is TRBV4-1 and J is TRBJ2-5, with a tentative D call TRBD2 (6 bases). The CDR3 spans 15 residues. Looked up from germline, CDR1 is MGHRA and CDR2 is YSYEKL. Trimming cost V 0 bases and J 4 bases, with 12 bases left between them.

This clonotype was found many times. The CDR3 sequence: CATSASGRAHTGELFF. CDR3 bases: TGTGCCACCAGTGCTAGCGGGAGGGCCCACACCGGGGAGCTGTTTTTT. The chain joins TRBV24-1 to TRBJ2-2; 12 bases are a match to TRBD2. This CDR3 has 16 residues. Unmatched junction bases numbered 3, after V lost 5 bases and J lost 3 bases. The germline gives CDR1 KGHDR, CDR2 SFDVKD.

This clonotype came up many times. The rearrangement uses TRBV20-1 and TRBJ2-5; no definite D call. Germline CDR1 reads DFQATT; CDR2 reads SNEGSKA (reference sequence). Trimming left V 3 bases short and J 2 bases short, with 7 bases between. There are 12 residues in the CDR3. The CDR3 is CSASPWQETQYF. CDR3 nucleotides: TGCAGTGCTAGTCCTTGGCAAGAGACCCAGTACTTC.

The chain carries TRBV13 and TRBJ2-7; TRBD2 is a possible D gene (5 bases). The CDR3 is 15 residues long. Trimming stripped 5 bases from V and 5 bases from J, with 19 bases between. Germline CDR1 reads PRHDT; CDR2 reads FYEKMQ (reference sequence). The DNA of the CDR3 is TGTGCCAGCAGCGGCCCCCGGGATTTTAGTCACGAGCAGTACTTC. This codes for CASSGPRDFSHEQYF.

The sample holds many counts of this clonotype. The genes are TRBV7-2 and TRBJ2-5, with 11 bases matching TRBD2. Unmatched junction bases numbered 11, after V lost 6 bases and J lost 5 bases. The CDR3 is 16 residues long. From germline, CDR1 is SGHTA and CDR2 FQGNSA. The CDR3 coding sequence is TGTGCCAGCAGGCCTCCTAGCGGGAGGTTTTCCGAGACCCAGTACTTC. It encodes CASRPPSGRFSETQYF.

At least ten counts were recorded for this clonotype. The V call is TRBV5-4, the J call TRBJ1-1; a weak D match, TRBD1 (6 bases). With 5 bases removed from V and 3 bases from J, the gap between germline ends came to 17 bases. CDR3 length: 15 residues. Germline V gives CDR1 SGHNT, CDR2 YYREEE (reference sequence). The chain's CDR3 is CASSWDGGGYTEAFF. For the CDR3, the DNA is TGTGCCAGCAGTTGGGACGGGGGGGGCTACACTGAAGCTTTCTTT.

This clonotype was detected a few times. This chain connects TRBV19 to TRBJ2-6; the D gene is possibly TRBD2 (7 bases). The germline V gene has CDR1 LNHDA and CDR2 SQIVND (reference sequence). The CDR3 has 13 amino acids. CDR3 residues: CATRGPRANVLTF. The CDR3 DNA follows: TGTGCAACGCGGGGGCCTAGGGCCAACGTCCTGACTTTC.

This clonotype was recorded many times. CDR3 amino acids: CASSYLGRNTETQYF. In DNA, the CDR3 is TGTGCCAGCAGTTACCTGGGAAGGAATACGGAGACCCAGTACTTC. The V gene is TRBV6-2 or TRBV6-3, the J gene TRBJ2-5; D not certain. There are 15 residues in the CDR3. CDR1 and CDR2 from the germline V gene are MNHEY and SVGEGT. V dropped 2 bases and J dropped 5 bases, with 15 bases sitting between them.

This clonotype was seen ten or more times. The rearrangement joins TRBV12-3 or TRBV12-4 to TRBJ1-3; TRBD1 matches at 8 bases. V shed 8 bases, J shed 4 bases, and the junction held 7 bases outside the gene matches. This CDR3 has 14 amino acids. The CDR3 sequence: CASDQGASGNTIYF. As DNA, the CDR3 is TGTGCCAGCGATCAGGGGGCTAGCGGAAACACCATATATTTT.

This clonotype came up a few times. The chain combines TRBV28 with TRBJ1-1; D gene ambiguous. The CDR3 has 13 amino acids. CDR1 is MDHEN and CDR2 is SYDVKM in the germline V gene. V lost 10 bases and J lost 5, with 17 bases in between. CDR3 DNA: TGTGCCACCCAGGAGGGCTGGTATACTGAAGCTTTCTTT. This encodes CATQEGWYTEAFF.

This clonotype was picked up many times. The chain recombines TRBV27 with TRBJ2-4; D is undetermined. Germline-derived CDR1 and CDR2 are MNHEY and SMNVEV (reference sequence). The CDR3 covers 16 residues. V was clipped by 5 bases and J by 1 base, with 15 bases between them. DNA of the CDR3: TGTGCCAGCAGTCTGACACCTGGCAGGGCCAAAAACATTCAGTACTTC. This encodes CASSLTPGRAKNIQYF.

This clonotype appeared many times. This CDR3 is CASSRGGREAYEQYF. The CDR3, as DNA: TGTGCCAGCAGCCGGGGAGGGAGAGAAGCCTACGAGCAGTACTTC. The chain recombines TRBV5-4 with TRBJ2-7; 7 bases match TRBD2. Losses at the gene ends were 4 bases for V and 2 bases for J; bases not matched to a gene: 9. The CDR3 is 15 amino acids. The germline V gene encodes CDR1 SGHNT and CDR2 YYREEE (reference sequence).

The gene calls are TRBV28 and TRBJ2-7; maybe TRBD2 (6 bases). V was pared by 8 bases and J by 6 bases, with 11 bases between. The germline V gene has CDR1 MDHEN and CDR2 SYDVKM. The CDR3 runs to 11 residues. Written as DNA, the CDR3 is TGTGCCAGCTCGGCGGGGCCCGAGCAGTACTTC. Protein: CASSAGPEQYF.

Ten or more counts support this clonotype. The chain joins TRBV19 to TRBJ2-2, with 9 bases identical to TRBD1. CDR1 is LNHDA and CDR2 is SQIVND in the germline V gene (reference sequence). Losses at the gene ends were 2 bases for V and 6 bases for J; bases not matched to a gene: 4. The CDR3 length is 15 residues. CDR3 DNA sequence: TGTGCCAGTAGTATAAGGGACAGGGTCGCCGGGGAGCTGTTTTTT. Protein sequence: CASSIRDRVAGELFF.

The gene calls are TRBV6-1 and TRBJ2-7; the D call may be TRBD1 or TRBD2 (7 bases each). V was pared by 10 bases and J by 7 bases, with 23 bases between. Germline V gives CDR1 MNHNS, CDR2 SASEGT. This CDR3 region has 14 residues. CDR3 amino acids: CATSLNRGAGEQYF. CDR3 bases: TGTGCCACCTCACTAAACAGGGGAGCGGGGGAGCAGTACTTC.

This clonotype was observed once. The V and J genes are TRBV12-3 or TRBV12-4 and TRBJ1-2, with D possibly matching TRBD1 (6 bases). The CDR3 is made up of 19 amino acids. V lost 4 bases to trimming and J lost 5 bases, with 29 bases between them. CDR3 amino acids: CASSSPARGAAGFGYGYTF. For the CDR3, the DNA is TGTGCCAGCAGTTCCCCCGCTCGGGGGGCGGCTGGATTCGGTTATGGCTACACCTTC.

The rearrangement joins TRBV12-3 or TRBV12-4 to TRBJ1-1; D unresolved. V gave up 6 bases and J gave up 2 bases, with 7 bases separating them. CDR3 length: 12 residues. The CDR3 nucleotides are TGTGCCAGCAGGCCTTCCAACACTGAAGCTTTCTTT. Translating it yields CASRPSNTEAFF.

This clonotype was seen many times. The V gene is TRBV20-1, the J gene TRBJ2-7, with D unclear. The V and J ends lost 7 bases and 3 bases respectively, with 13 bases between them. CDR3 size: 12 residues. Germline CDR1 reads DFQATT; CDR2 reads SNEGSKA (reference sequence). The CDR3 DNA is TGCAGTGTTAAGACCGGGCTCTACGAGCAGTACTTC. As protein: CSVKTGLYEQYF.

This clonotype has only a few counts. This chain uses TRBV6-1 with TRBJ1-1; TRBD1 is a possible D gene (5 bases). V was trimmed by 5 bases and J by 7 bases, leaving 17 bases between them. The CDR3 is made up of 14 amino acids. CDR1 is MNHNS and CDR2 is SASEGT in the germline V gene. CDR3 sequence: CASSQESRGSEAFF. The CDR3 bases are TGTGCCAGCAGTCAGGAGAGTAGGGGAAGTGAAGCTTTCTTT.

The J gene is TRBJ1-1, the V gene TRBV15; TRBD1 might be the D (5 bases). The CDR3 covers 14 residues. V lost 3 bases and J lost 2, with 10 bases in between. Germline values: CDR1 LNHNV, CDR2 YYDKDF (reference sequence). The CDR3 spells CATSRGDRNTEAFF. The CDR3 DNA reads TGTGCCACCAGCAGGGGGGACCGAAACACTGAAGCTTTCTTT.

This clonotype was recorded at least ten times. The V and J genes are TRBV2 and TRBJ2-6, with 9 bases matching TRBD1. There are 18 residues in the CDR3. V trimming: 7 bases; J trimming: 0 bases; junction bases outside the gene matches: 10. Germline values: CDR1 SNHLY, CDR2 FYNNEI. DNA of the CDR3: TGTGCCAGCACTGCACCGGGACAGGGCTTCTCTGGGGCCAACGTCCTGACTTTC. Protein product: CASTAPGQGFSGANVLTF.

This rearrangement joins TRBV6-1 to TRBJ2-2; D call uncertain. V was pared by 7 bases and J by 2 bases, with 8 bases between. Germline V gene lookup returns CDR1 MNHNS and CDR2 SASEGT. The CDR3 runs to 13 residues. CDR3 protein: CASTGTNTGELFF. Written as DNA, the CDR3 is TGTGCCAGCACGGGCACCAACACCGGGGAGCTGTTTTTT.

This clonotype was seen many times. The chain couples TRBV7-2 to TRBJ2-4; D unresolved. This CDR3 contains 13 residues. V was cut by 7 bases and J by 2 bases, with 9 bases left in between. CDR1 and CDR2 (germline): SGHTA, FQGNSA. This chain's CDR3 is CASNSYPKNIQYF. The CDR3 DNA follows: TGTGCCAGCAATAGCTACCCCAAAAACATTCAGTACTTC.

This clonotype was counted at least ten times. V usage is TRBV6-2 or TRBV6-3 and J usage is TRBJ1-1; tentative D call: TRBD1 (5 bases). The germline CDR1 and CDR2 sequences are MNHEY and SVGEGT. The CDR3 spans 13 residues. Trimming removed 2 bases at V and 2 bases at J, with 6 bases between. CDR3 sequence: CASSYRDNTEAFF. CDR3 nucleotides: TGTGCCAGCAGTTACCGGGACAACACTGAAGCTTTCTTT.

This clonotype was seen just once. CDR3 nucleotides: TGTGCCAGCAGTCCCCTGGCGGACCGCTACGAGCAGTACTTC. This translates into CASSPLADRYEQYF. The chain uses TRBV6-2 or TRBV6-3 and TRBJ2-7; D gene uncertain. This CDR3 spans 14 amino acids. The germline V gene encodes CDR1 MNHEY and CDR2 SVGEGT. The V gene lost 5 bases and the J gene lost 3 bases, with 14 bases spanning the gap.

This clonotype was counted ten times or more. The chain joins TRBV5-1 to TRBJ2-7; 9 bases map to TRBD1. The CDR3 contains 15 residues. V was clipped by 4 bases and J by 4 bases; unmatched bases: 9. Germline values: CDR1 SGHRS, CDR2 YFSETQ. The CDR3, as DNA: TGCGCCAGCAGCATGGGACAGGGCCTCGAATACGAGCAGTACTTC. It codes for CASSMGQGLEYEQYF.

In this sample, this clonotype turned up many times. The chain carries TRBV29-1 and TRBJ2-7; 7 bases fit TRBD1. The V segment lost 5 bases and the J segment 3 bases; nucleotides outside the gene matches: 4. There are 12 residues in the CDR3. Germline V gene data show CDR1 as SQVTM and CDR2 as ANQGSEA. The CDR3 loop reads CSVYGQDYEQYF. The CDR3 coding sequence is TGCAGCGTTTACGGACAGGACTACGAGCAGTACTTC.

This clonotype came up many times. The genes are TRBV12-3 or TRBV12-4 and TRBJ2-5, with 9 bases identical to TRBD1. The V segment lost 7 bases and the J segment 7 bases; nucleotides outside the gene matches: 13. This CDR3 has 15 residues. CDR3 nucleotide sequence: TGTGCCAGCATCCAAACGGGACAGGGCCTCGGGACCCAGTACTTC. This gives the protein CASIQTGQGLGTQYF.

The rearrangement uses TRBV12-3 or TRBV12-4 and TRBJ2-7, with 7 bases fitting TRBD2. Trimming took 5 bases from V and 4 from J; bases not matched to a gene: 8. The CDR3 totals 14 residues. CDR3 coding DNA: TGTGCCAGCAGTCTCCGGGAGCGGGGTTACGAGCAGTACTTC. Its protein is CASSLRERGYEQYF.

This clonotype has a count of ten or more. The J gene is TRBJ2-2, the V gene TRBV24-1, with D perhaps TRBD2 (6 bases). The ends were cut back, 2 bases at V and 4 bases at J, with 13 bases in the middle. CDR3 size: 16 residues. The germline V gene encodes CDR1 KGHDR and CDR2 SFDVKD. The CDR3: CATSDWVAEGTGELFF. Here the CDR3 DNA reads TGTGCCACCAGTGATTGGGTAGCGGAGGGCACCGGGGAGCTGTTTTTT.